The 9 T cell receptor beta chains below come from one sample, sequenced in a study of Graves' ophthalmopathy and Graves' hyperthyroidism. RNA transcripts provided the template for amplifying TCR beta CDR3 regions. The library came from an HTBI-primed first-round RT-PCR and a second-round multiplex PCR. From the multiplex PCR reads, TCRdb called clonotypes with MiXCR, one entry per CDR3 protein. Found here are around 1.1 million distinct CDR3 sequences, roughly two fifths of them singletons; the top ten hold 8.5% to 14%. Material for sequencing was peripheral blood or thyroid tissue (not recorded which). These receptors all come from an adult man with Graves' hyperthyroidism.

This clonotype was found many times. This chain joins TRBV7-9 and TRBJ2-7; 9 bases map to TRBD1. The V segment lost 1 base and the J segment 6 bases; nucleotides outside the gene matches: 7. Per germline, CDR1 SEHNR and CDR2 FQNEAQ (reference sequence). This CDR3 comprises 15 residues. The CDR3 sequence is CASSLVRTGGSEQYF. The CDR3 bases are TGTGCCAGCAGCTTAGTACGAACAGGGGGCAGCGAGCAGTACTTC. Based on the CDR3 plus reference TRBV7-9 and TRBJ2-7, the full variable domain is DTGVSQNPRHKITKRGQNVTFRCDPISEHNRLYWYRQTLGQGPEFLTYFQNEAQLEKSRLLSDRFSAERPKGSFSTLEIQRTEQGDSAMYLCASSLVRTGGSEQYFGPGTRLTVT.

This clonotype came up many times. The chain has TRBV6-5 and TRBJ2-5; 8 bases are a match to TRBD2. V trimming: 6 bases; J trimming: 1 base; junction bases outside the gene matches: 4. Germline CDR1 is MNHEY and CDR2 is SVGAGI. The CDR3 length is 14 residues. The CDR3 nucleotides read TGTGCCAGCAGACCAGGACTAGCCCAAGAGACCCAGTACTTC. Its translation: CASRPGLAQETQYF.

This clonotype occurred many times. This chain links TRBV20-1 with TRBJ2-2, with TRBD2 as a possible D gene (6 bases). Trimming took off 3 bases at V and 2 bases at J, with 16 bases between the two ends. CDR3 length: 16 amino acids. Germline V CDR1 and CDR2: DFQATT, SNEGSKA (reference sequence). In DNA, the CDR3 is TGCAGTGCTAGGGAAACGGGAGCACTTAACACCGGGGAGCTGTTTTTT. It is translated as CSARETGALNTGELFF.

This clonotype was seen at least ten times. The V call is TRBV7-9, the J call TRBJ1-4; D is perhaps TRBD1 (6 bases). Deletions cut 5 bases from V and 4 bases from J, with 14 bases between. The CDR3 has 15 amino acids. The germline CDR1 and CDR2 sequences are SEHNR and FQNEAQ (reference sequence). CDR3 amino acids: CASSHGQSFNEKLFF. In DNA form, the CDR3 reads TGTGCCAGCAGCCATGGACAGTCGTTTAATGAAAAACTGTTTTTT.

This clonotype has at least ten counts. V and J are TRBV9 and TRBJ2-7; D gene ambiguous. Germline V gene sequence: CDR1 SGDLS, CDR2 YYNGEE. There are 15 residues in the CDR3. V was shortened by 0 bases and J by 0 bases, with 10 bases between the two germline ends. CDR3 sequence (DNA): TGTGCCAGCAGCGTAGGGAACGCCACCTCCTACGAGCAGTACTTC. Translation: CASSVGNATSYEQYF.

This clonotype was observed at least ten times. The chain uses TRBV11-1 and TRBJ2-2; D is perhaps TRBD2 (5 bases). The V gene's germline CDR1 is SGHAT and CDR2 FQDESV (reference sequence). V gave up 5 bases and J gave up 6 bases, with 19 bases separating them. The CDR3 has 16 amino acids. CDR3 amino acids: CASSPGPWRRSGELFF. Here the CDR3 DNA reads TGTGCCAGCAGCCCTGGCCCGTGGAGGAGATCCGGGGAGCTGTTTTTT.

J is TRBJ1-3 and V is TRBV29-1; D is uncertain. This CDR3 spans 14 amino acids. V dropped 8 bases and J dropped 0 bases, with 14 bases sitting between them. Germline loops: CDR1 SQVTM, CDR2 ANQGSEA. CDR3 amino acids: CSLGRVNSGNTIYF. CDR3 DNA: TGCAGCTTAGGAAGGGTAAACTCTGGAAACACCATATATTTT.

Of note for this clonotype: The junction departs from the called germline gene at one end, perhaps through a read error. The chain recombines TRBV4-1 with TRBJ1-5; D remains ambiguous. Germline V gene sequence: CDR1 MGHRA, CDR2 YSYEKL. The CDR3 runs to 13 residues. The CDR3 coding sequence is TGCGCCAGCAACCAAACAAGCAATCAGCCCCAGCATTTT. Its translation: CASNQTSNQPQHF.

This clonotype came up many times. This sequence joins TRBV29-1 and TRBJ1-5; D possibly corresponds to TRBD1 (6 bases). The CDR3 runs 13 residues. Trimming pared 4 bases from V and 4 bases from J, leaving 11 bases between. Germline values: CDR1 SQVTM, CDR2 ANQGSEA. The CDR3 coding sequence is TGCAGCGTTGGAGGCAGGGGAAATCAGCCCCAGCATTTT. Its translation: CSVGGRGNQPQHF.